The next 24 T cell receptor beta chains were all read from a single sample in a study of OX40 agonist ivuxolimab in advanced cancers. The table came from immunoSEQ multiplex PCR; TCRdb's copy has only in-frame clones and leaves some out. This sample has approximately 18,000 clones; 86% occur once, and the top ten carry 15% to 20%. Source: CD4+ or CD8+ T cells sorted from blood, taken in a trial of the OX40 agonist ivuxolimab. Every receptor here comes from an adult with an advanced solid tumor such as melanoma, head and neck, liver or kidney cancer.

V and J are TRBV30 and TRBJ1-4, with 8 nucleotides matching TRBD1. The CDR3 is 16 amino acids. V dropped 1 base and J dropped 3; count of bases not matched to a gene: 7. Per the germline V gene, CDR1 is GTSNPN and CDR2 is SVGIG (reference sequence). The CDR3 loop reads CAWSEAGGFSNEKLFF. In nucleotides, the CDR3 is TGTGCCTGGAGTGAGGCAGGGGGCTTTTCTAATGAAAAACTGTTTTTT.

The CDR3 sequence is CSVKYQETQYF. For the CDR3, the DNA is TGCAGTGTTAAGTACCAAGAGACCCAGTACTTC. The chain carries TRBV20-1 and TRBJ2-5; D not resolved. Germline CDR1 is DFQATT and CDR2 is SNEGSKA (reference sequence). This CDR3 comprises 11 residues. The V and J ends lost 7 bases and 0 bases respectively, with 6 bases between them.

The rearrangement joins TRBV4-2 to TRBJ1-4, with D possibly TRBD1 on 6 matching bases. The CDR3 runs 20 residues. Germline V gives CDR1 LGHNA, CDR2 YNFKEQ. The V gene lost 0 bases and the J gene lost 0 bases, with 20 bases spanning the gap. This chain's CDR3 is CASSQDMGAGAAATNEKLFF. CDR3 nucleotide sequence: TGTGCCAGCAGCCAAGATATGGGGGCAGGGGCCGCTGCAACTAATGAAAAACTGTTTTTT.

This clone turned up a few times. The CDR3 is CASSVGTGGEGGGYTF. The CDR3 DNA reads TGTGCCAGCAGCGTAGGGACAGGGGGTGAAGGTGGTGGCTACACCTTC. The chain employs TRBV9 and TRBJ1-2; 10 bases map to TRBD1. Germline CDR1 SGDLS, CDR2 YYNGEE. Trimming took 0 bases from V and 7 from J; bases not matched to a gene: 9. The CDR3 is made up of 16 amino acids.

The chain has TRBV7-3 and TRBJ2-3, with 7 positions matching TRBD2. The CDR3 has 16 amino acids. J lost 0 bases, V lost 5 bases, and 8 bases had no gene match. CDR1 and CDR2 (germline): SGHTA, FQGTGA. CDR3 sequence: CASSPRDYSSTDTQYF. The CDR3 DNA reads as TGTGCCAGCAGCCCTCGGGACTACTCTAGCACAGATACGCAGTATTTT.

The chain is built from TRBV5-1 and TRBJ2-1, with 11 bases aligning to TRBD2. The CDR3 extends over 16 amino acids. Germline CDR1 SGHRS, CDR2 YFSETQ. The junction had 8 bases not matched to a gene; V was cut back by 4 bases and J by 5 bases. CDR3 in amino acids: CASSPGSGGEDNEQFF. The DNA for the CDR3 is TGCGCCAGCAGCCCGGGTAGCGGGGGGGAAGACAATGAGCAGTTCTTC.

The chain uses TRBV5-1 and TRBJ2-7; TRBD1 aligns across 7 bases. The CDR3 has 17 residues. V dropped 0 bases and J dropped 1; count of bases not matched to a gene: 10. Germline CDR1 and CDR2: SGHRS and YFSETQ. CDR3 loop: CASSLGPIGTDSYEQYF. DNA for the CDR3: TGCGCCAGCAGCTTGGGCCCGATCGGGACAGATTCCTACGAGCAGTACTTC. Drawing the rest from reference TRBV5-1 and TRBJ2-7, the complete variable domain is KAGVTQTPRYLIKTRGQQVTLSCSPISGHRSVSWYQQTPGQGLQFLFEYFSETQRNKGNFPGRFSGRQFSNSRSEMNVSTLELGDSALYLCASSLGPIGTDSYEQYFGPGTRLTVT.

CDR3 in DNA: TGTGCCAGCGGCTTAACCTACAATGAGCAGTTCTTC. Translated, it gives CASGLTYNEQFF. The genes are TRBV6-5 and TRBJ2-1; no definite D call. The germline CDR1 and CDR2 sequences are MNHEY and SVGAGI. V gave up 8 bases and J gave up 2 bases, with 7 bases separating them. This CDR3 contains 12 residues.

This chain links TRBV30 with TRBJ1-5; 7 nucleotides match TRBD1. The CDR3 has 15 amino acids. CDR1 and CDR2 (germline): GTSNPN, SVGIG (reference sequence). With 3 bases clipped from V and 4 bases from J, the junction kept 9 bases outside the gene matches. CDR3 nucleotides: TGTGCCTGGAGCATACAGGGGCAGGGAAATCAGCCCCAGCATTTT. It encodes CAWSIQGQGNQPQHF.

The V and J genes are TRBV6-6 and TRBJ2-4; D possibly corresponds to TRBD1 (5 bases). V was shortened by 6 bases and J by 5 bases, with 17 bases between the two germline ends. This CDR3 region has 15 residues. CDR1 is MNHNY and CDR2 is SVGAGI in the germline V gene (reference sequence). In DNA form, the CDR3 reads TGTGCCAGCAGCCGACCAGTTATAGGGGAAAACATTCAGTACTTC. Its protein product is CASSRPVIGENIQYF.

CDR3 region: CASSFEYGGEQFF. Written as DNA, the CDR3 is TGTGCCAGCAGCTTTGAGTATGGCGGGGAGCAGTTCTTC. V is TRBV5-4 and J is TRBJ2-1; D possibly corresponds to TRBD2 (5 bases). From germline, CDR1 is SGHNT and CDR2 YYREEE (reference sequence). The CDR3 is made up of 13 amino acids. Trimming removed 2 bases at V and 10 bases at J, with 13 bases between.

This clone was seen once. A junction boundary mismatches the germline segment, possibly from a read error. The chain couples TRBV7-2 to TRBJ1-2, with TRBD1 matching over 7 bases. In germline, CDR1 is SGHTA, CDR2 FQGNSA. This CDR3 is 13 amino acids long. The CDR3 region is CASSQGTDYGYTF. DNA for the CDR3: TGTGCCAGCAGCCAGGGGACAGACTACGGCTACACCTTC.

J is TRBJ2-1 and V is TRBV7-8; a possible D gene is TRBD2 (5 bases). Trimming removed 2 bases from V and 6 bases from J, with 14 bases in between. The germline gives CDR1 SGHVS, CDR2 FQNEAQ. CDR3 length: 15 residues. The CDR3: CASSLRSADANEQFF. The CDR3 coding sequence is TGTGCCAGCAGCTTAAGGTCAGCGGACGCCAATGAGCAGTTCTTC.

The chain has TRBV7-8 and TRBJ1-3, with D possibly matching TRBD1 (6 bases). Germline CDR1 and CDR2: SGHVS and FQNEAQ. CDR3 length: 14 residues. V lost 7 bases, J lost 4 bases, and 14 bases lay in between. CDR3 nucleotides: TGTGCCAGCATCGATACAGGGCGAGGAAACACCATATATTTT. This gives the protein CASIDTGRGNTIYF. The entire variable domain, with the rest obtained from reference TRBV7-8 and TRBJ1-3, is as follows: GAGVSQSPRYKVAKRGQDVALRCDPISGHVSLFWYQQALGQGPEFLTYFQNEAQLDKSGLPSDRFFAERPEGSVSTLKIQRTQQEDSAVYLCASIDTGRGNTIYFGEGSWLTVV.

This clone was counted a few times. CDR3 residues: CASSEAEQGFSPLHF. The CDR3, as DNA: TGTGCCAGCAGTGAAGCAGAGCAGGGGTTCTCACCCCTCCACTTT. This rearrangement joins TRBV6-1 to TRBJ1-6, with D maybe TRBD1 (6 bases). Trimming pared 0 bases from V and 10 bases from J, leaving 13 bases between. The germline V gene encodes CDR1 MNHNS and CDR2 SASEGT. There are 15 residues in the CDR3.

The chain links TRBV6-1 to TRBJ1-1, with D unclear. Trimming pared 3 bases from V and 1 base from J, leaving 12 bases between. Germline CDR1 and CDR2: MNHNS and SASEGT. The CDR3 has 15 residues. The CDR3 spells CASSDGSAGNTEAFF. CDR3 sequence (DNA): TGTGCCAGCAGTGACGGCTCGGCCGGGAACACTGAAGCTTTCTTT.

The J gene is TRBJ2-3, the V gene TRBV19; 8 bases are a match to TRBD2. With V trimmed by 7 bases and J by 6 bases, 9 bases remained unmatched. The CDR3 loop spans 14 amino acids. Germline-derived CDR1 and CDR2 are LNHDA and SQIVND (reference sequence). The CDR3: CASNPGGAADTQYF. CDR3 DNA: TGTGCCAGTAACCCCGGGGGGGCCGCGGATACGCAGTATTTT.

This chain connects TRBV29-1 to TRBJ1-2; perhaps TRBD1 as D (5 bases). V was clipped by 0 bases and J by 5 bases, with 16 bases between them. This CDR3 is built from 15 residues. Germline V gene lookup returns CDR1 SQVTM and CDR2 ANQGSEA. The CDR3 sequence is CSVEDHGGGVYGYTF. For the CDR3, the DNA is TGCAGCGTTGAAGATCACGGCGGAGGGGTTTATGGCTACACCTTC.

The chain employs TRBV6-1 and TRBJ2-2; 10 positions match TRBD2. Germline CDR1 and CDR2: MNHNS and SASEGT. This CDR3 contains 15 residues. The junction had 5 bases not matched to a gene; V was cut back by 6 bases and J by 4 bases. CDR3 loop: CASRDRLAGTGELFF. The CDR3 DNA reads as TGTGCCAGCAGGGACCGACTAGCGGGCACCGGGGAGCTGTTTTTT.

The rearrangement joins TRBV15 to TRBJ1-1; D not certain. CDR1 and CDR2 from the germline V gene are LNHNV and YYDKDF (reference sequence). Trimming shortened V by 3 bases and J by 1 base, and 9 bases separated the two germline ends. This CDR3 has 14 residues. The CDR3, as DNA: TGTGCCACCAGCAGTCCGACACCGAACACTGAAGCTTTCTTT. Its translation: CATSSPTPNTEAFF.

Only a few counts were recorded for this clone. The J gene is TRBJ1-1, the V gene TRBV29-1, with D uncertain. Germline CDR1 is SQVTM and CDR2 is ANQGSEA. The CDR3 contains 11 residues. V dropped 6 bases and J dropped 1 base, with 6 bases sitting between them. The CDR3 here is CSVRTNTEAFF. In DNA, the CDR3 is TGCAGCGTAAGAACGAACACTGAAGCTTTCTTT.

The CDR3 region has the DNA TGTGCCAGCAGGGCAGCGGGCCGATACGAGCAGTACTTC. Its protein is CASRAAGRYEQYF. The chain carries TRBV2 and TRBJ2-7; TRBD2 might be the D (6 bases). V was clipped by 6 bases and J by 4 bases, with 13 bases between them. Germline CDR1 SNHLY, CDR2 FYNNEI. This CDR3 has 13 amino acids.

V gene TRBV7-9 combines with J gene TRBJ1-2; D is uncertain. V was shortened by 2 bases and J by 8 bases, with 9 bases between the two germline ends. The CDR3 extends over 12 amino acids. CDR1 SEHNR and CDR2 FQNEAQ come from the germline V gene (reference sequence). The CDR3 spells CASSLITWGYTF. CDR3 coding DNA: TGTGCCAGCAGCTTAATCACGTGGGGCTACACCTTC.

The chain recombines TRBV19 with TRBJ2-5, with 7 nucleotides matching TRBD2. The J call is doubtful: the DNA matches TRBJ2-7 better. CDR1 and CDR2 (germline): LNHDA, SQIVND (reference sequence). This CDR3 comprises 12 residues. The CDR3 loop is CASSSAGYEQYF. The CDR3 nucleotides read TGTGCCAGTAGTTCAGCGGGGTACGAGCAGTACTTC.